These T cell receptor beta chains were read from a single sample in a study of control samples from healthy donors and cancer patients. Clones were sequenced by immunoSEQ multiplex PCR, and TCRdb holds only the in-frame ones, with some missing. The sample comprises fewer than 200,000 clones, about 91% of which are singletons, and approximately 4.9% rests with the top ten. Sequencing was carried out using blood. These receptors all come from a woman aged 25-40 years in good health. Each CDR3 is given with its conserved first and last residue. The order of the fields is clone size, V gene, J gene, D gene, CDR3 protein, CDR3 DNA. The D gene is left open where the match is weak. The size of a clone is reported for some rows only, either as once, few or many, or as a class for expanded clones.

size: NA
V: TRBV9
J: TRBJ2-1
D: NA
CDR3: CASSVSGARGGEQFF
DNA: TGTGCCAGCAGCGTTTCGGGGGCACGGGGCGGTGAGCAGTTCTTC

size: NA
V: TRBV5-4
J: TRBJ1-2
D: TRBD1
CDR3: CASSLAGPGGGYTF
DNA: TGTGCCAGCAGCTTGGCCGGGCCAGGGGGTGGCTACACCTTC

size: NA
V: TRBV2
J: TRBJ1-1
D: NA
CDR3: CASRNTEAFF
DNA: TGTGCCAGCAGAAACACTGAAGCTTTCTTT

size: NA
V: TRBV19
J: TRBJ1-5
D: NA
CDR3: CASSILFAGLGQPQHF
DNA: TGTGCCAGTAGTATTTTATTTGCAGGGTTAGGGCAGCCCCAGCATTTT

size: NA
V: TRBV29-1
J: TRBJ2-3
D: TRBD2
CDR3: CSVVGLAASTDTQYF
DNA: TGCAGCGTTGTGGGACTAGCGGCTAGCACAGATACGCAGTATTTT

size: NA
V: TRBV10-3
J: TRBJ2-3
D: TRBD2
CDR3: CAIRPGLAGDFGTDTQYF
DNA: TGTGCCATCAGGCCGGGACTAGCGGGAGATTTCGGCACAGATACGCAGTATTTT

size: NA
V: TRBV14
J: TRBJ2-2
D: TRBD2
CDR3: CASRRSGGANTGELFF
DNA: TGTGCCAGCAGACGTAGCGGGGGGGCGAACACCGGGGAGCTGTTTTTT

size: few
V: TRBV19
J: TRBJ2-3
D: TRBD1
CDR3: CASSQGTGTDTQYF
DNA: TGTGCCAGTAGTCAGGGGACAGGGACAGATACGCAGTATTTT

size: NA
V: TRBV18
J: TRBJ2-5
D: NA
CDR3: CASSPPSETQYF
DNA: TGTGCCAGCTCACCACCCAGTGAGACCCAGTACTTC

size: NA
V: TRBV4-1
J: TRBJ1-5
D: NA
CDR3: CASSQNLGVSNQPQHF
DNA: TGCGCCAGCAGCCAAAACCTCGGGGTTAGCAATCAGCCCCAGCATTTT

size: NA
V: TRBV2
J: TRBJ1-4
D: TRBD1
CDR3: CASNGRTGFNEKLFF
DNA: TGTGCCAGCAACGGAAGGACAGGTTTCAATGAAAAACTGTTTTTT

size: many
V: TRBV7-2
J: TRBJ2-1
D: TRBD2
CDR3: CASLREVGEQFF
DNA: TGTGCCAGCCTGCGGGAGGTAGGTGAGCAGTTCTTC

size: few
V: TRBV7-6
J: TRBJ1-1
D: TRBD1
CDR3: CASSIRQGEAFF
DNA: TGTGCCAGCAGCATCAGACAGGGTGAGGCTTTCTTT

size: NA
V: TRBV3-1/TRBV3-2
J: TRBJ1-1
D: NA
CDR3: CASSQTGRQNTEAFF
DNA: TGTGCCAGCAGCCAAACGGGACGGCAGAACACTGAAGCTTTCTTT

size: NA
V: TRBV18
J: TRBJ2-1
D: TRBD2
CDR3: CASSPLAGRNNEQFF
DNA: TGTGCCAGCTCACCGCTAGCGGGGCGCAACAATGAGCAGTTCTTC

size: NA
V: TRBV28
J: TRBJ1-3
D: NA
CDR3: CASSLQGGGNTIYF
DNA: TGTGCCAGCAGCCTGCAAGGGGGAGGAAACACCATATATTTT

size: NA
V: TRBV24-1
J: TRBJ1-6
D: NA
CDR3: CATIRPASSSPLHF
DNA: TGTGCCACCATTCGTCCGGCCTCATCTTCACCCCTCCACTTT

size: NA
V: TRBV5-6
J: TRBJ2-5
D: NA
CDR3: CASSLKETQYF
DNA: TGTGCCAGCAGCTTGAAGGAGACCCAGTACTTC

size: once
V: TRBV6-5
J: TRBJ1-2
D: TRBD1
CDR3: CASRHPGQGDGYTF
DNA: TGTGCCAGCAGGCATCCGGGACAGGGGGATGGCTACACCTTC

size: NA
V: TRBV4-1
J: TRBJ1-3
D: NA
CDR3: CASSPPSPVPRGENTIYF
DNA: TGCGCCAGCAGCCCTCCAAGCCCGGTTCCTAGGGGCGAAAACACCATATATTTT

size: NA
V: TRBV5-1
J: TRBJ1-4
D: NA
CDR3: CASSLQGRANEKLFF
DNA: TGCGCCAGCAGCTTACAGGGTCGGGCTAATGAAAAACTGTTTTTT

size: NA
V: TRBV5-1
J: TRBJ1-3
D: TRBD1
CDR3: CASSLDRGVVDTIYF
DNA: TGCGCCAGCAGCCTAGACAGGGGCGTCGTGGACACCATATATTTT

size: NA
V: TRBV6-5
J: TRBJ1-6
D: NA
CDR3: CASSRPLGPLHF
DNA: TGTGCCAGCAGTCGACCGCTCGGCCCCCTCCACTTT

size: NA
V: TRBV6-4
J: TRBJ1-6
D: NA
CDR3: CASSDTGLEPLHF
DNA: TGTGCCAGCAGTGACACAGGATTGGAGCCCCTCCACTTT

size: NA
V: TRBV9
J: TRBJ2-1
D: NA
CDR3: CASSVEGVRGNEQFF
DNA: TGTGCCAGCAGCGTGGAGGGGGTCAGGGGGAATGAGCAGTTCTTC

size: NA
V: TRBV4-1
J: TRBJ2-2
D: TRBD1
CDR3: CASSQRPRTGTGTGELFF
DNA: TGCGCCAGCAGCCAAAGACCCCGGACAGGGACGGGCACCGGGGAGCTGTTTTTT

size: NA
V: TRBV5-5
J: TRBJ1-5
D: NA
CDR3: CASSLSPGLSNQPQHF
DNA: TGTGCCAGCAGCTTGTCCCCGGGATTGAGCAATCAGCCCCAGCATTTT

size: NA
V: TRBV13
J: TRBJ1-2
D: NA
CDR3: CASSLGTVIGDGYTF
DNA: TGTGCCAGCAGCTTGGGGACGGTTATAGGGGATGGCTACACCTTC